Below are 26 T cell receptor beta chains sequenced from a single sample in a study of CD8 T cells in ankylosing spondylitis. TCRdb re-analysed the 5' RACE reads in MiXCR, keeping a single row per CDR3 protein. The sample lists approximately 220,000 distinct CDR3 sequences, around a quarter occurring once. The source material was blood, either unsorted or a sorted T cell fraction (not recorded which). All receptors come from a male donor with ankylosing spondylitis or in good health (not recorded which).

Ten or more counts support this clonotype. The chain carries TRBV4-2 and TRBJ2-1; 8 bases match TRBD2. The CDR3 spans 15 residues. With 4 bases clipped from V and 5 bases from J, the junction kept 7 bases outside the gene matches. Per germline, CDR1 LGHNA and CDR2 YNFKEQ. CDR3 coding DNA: TGTGCCAGCAGCCCGATAAGCGGGAGAGACAATGAGCAGTTCTTC. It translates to CASSPISGRDNEQFF.

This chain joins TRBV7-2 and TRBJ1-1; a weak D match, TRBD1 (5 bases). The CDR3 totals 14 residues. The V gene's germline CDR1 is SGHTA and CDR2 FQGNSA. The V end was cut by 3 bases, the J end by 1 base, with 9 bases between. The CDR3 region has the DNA TGTGCCAGCAGCTTTCGGCAGGGGAACACTGAAGCTTTCTTT. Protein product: CASSFRQGNTEAFF. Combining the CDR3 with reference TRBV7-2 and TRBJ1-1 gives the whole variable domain GAGVSQSPSNKVTEKGKDVELRCDPISGHTALYWYRQSLGQGLEFLIYFQGNSAPDKSGLPSDRFSAERTGGSVSTLTIQRTQQEDSAVYLCASSFRQGNTEAFFGQGTRLTVV.

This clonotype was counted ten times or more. CDR3 sequence reads: CATSVAADTQYF. CDR3 DNA: TGTGCCACCAGTGTTGCGGCAGATACGCAGTATTTT. J is TRBJ2-3 and V is TRBV24-1, with D unresolved. Trimming cost V 5 bases and J 4 bases, with 6 bases left between them. This CDR3 spans 12 amino acids. CDR1 and CDR2 from the germline V gene are KGHDR and SFDVKD.

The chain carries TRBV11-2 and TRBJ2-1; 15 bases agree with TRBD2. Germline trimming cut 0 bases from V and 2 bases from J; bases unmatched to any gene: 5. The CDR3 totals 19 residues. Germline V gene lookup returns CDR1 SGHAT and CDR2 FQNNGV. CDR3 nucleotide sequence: TGTGCCAGCAGCTTAGATAGGACTAGCGGGAGGGCTACCTACAATGAGCAGTTCTTC. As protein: CASSLDRTSGRATYNEQFF. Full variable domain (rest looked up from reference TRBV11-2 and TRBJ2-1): EAGVAQSPRYKIIEKRQSVAFWCNPISGHATLYWYQQILGQGPKLLIQFQNNGVVDDSQLPKDRFSAERLKGVDSTLKIQPAKLEDSAVYLCASSLDRTSGRATYNEQFFGPGTRLTVL.

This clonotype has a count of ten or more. CDR3 sequence (DNA): TGTGCCAGCAGCTTGGACCGGGGTTTGTCCTACGAGCAGTACTTC. It encodes CASSLDRGLSYEQYF. The chain recombines TRBV5-5 with TRBJ2-7, with D possibly matching TRBD2 (5 bases). The V end lost 0 bases, the J end lost 1 base, and 11 bases lay between the germline ends. The germline V gene has CDR1 SGHKS and CDR2 YYEKEE (reference sequence). This CDR3 spans 15 amino acids.

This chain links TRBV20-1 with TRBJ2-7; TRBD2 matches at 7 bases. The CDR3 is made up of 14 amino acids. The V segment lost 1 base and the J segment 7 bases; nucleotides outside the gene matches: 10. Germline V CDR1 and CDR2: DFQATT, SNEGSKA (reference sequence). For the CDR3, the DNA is TGCAGTGCTAGAGTGGGCGGGAGAGGGAGGGAGCAGTACTTC. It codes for CSARVGGRGREQYF.

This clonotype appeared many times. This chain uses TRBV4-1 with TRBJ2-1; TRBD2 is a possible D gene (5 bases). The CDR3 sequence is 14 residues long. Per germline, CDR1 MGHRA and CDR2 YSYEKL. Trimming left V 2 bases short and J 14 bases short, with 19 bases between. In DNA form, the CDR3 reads TGCGCCAGCAGCCAATTATCAGGCTCGGGATTAAAGTTCTTC. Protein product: CASSQLSGSGLKFF.

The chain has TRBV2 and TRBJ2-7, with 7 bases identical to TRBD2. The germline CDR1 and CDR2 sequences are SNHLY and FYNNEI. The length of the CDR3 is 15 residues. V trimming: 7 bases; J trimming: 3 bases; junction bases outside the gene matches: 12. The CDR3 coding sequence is TGTGCCAGCAATGCTCGCCGGGAGGCTAACTACGAGCAGTACTTC. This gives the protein CASNARREANYEQYF.

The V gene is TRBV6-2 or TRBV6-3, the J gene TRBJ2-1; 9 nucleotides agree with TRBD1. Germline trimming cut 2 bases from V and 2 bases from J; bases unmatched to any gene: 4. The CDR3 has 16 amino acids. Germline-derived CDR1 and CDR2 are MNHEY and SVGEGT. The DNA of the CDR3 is TGTGCCAGCAGTTACGAGGGACAGGGAGCCTACAATGAGCAGTTCTTC. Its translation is CASSYEGQGAYNEQFF.

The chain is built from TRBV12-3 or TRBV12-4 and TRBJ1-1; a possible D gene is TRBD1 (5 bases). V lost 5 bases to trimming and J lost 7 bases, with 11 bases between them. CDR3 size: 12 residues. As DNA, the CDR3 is TGTGCCAGCAGTCGGGGACGAAATGAAGCTTTCTTT. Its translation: CASSRGRNEAFF.

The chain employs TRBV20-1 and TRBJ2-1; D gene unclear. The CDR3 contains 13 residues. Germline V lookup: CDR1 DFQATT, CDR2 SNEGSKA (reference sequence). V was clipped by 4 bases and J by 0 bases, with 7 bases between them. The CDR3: CSAKHPSYNEQFF. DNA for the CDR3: TGCAGTGCTAAGCACCCCTCCTACAATGAGCAGTTCTTC.

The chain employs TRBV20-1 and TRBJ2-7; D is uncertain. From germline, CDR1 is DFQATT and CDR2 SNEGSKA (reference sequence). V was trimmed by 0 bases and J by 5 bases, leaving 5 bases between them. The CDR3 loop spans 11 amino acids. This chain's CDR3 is CSARDLDEQYF. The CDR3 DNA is TGCAGTGCTAGAGATCTAGACGAGCAGTACTTC.

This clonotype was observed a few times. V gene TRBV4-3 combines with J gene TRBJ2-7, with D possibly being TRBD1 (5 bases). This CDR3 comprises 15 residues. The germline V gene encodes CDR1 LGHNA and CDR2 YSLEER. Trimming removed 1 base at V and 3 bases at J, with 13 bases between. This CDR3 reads CASSQGPGKDYEQYF. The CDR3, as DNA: TGCGCCAGCAGCCAAGGGCCAGGGAAAGACTACGAGCAGTACTTC.

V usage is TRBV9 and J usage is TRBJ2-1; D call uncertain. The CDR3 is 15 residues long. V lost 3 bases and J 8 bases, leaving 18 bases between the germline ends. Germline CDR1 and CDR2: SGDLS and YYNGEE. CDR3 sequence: CASSAEFWSSDEQFF. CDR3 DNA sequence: TGTGCCAGCAGCGCAGAGTTTTGGAGCTCCGATGAGCAGTTCTTC. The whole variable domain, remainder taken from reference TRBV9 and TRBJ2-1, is DSGVTQTPKHLITATGQRVTLRCSPRSGDLSVYWYQQSLDQGLQFLIQYYNGEERAKGNILERFSAQQFPDLHSELNLSSLELGDSALYFCASSAEFWSSDEQFFGPGTRLTVL.

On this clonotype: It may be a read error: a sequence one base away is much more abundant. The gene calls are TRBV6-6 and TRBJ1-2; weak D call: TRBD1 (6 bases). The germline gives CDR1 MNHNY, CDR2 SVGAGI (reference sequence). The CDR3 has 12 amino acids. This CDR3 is CASSYSAGGSTF. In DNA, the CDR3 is TGTGCCAGCAGTTACTCTGCGGGGGGCTCCACCTTC.

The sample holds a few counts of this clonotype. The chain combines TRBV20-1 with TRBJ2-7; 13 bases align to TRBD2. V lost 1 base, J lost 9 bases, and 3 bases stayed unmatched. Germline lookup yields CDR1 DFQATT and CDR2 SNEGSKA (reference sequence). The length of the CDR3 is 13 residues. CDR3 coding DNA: TGCAGTGCTAGAGGACTAGCGGGAGGAGGGCAGTACTTC. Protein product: CSARGLAGGGQYF.

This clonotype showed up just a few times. The CDR3 protein is CASSLKGSETQYF. The CDR3 bases are TGCGCCAGCAGCTTGAAGGGATCGGAGACCCAGTACTTC. The V call is TRBV5-1, the J call TRBJ2-5; D unclear. CDR3 length equals 13 residues. V lost 1 base, J lost 5 bases, and 9 bases lay in between. Germline V gene sequence: CDR1 SGHRS, CDR2 YFSETQ.

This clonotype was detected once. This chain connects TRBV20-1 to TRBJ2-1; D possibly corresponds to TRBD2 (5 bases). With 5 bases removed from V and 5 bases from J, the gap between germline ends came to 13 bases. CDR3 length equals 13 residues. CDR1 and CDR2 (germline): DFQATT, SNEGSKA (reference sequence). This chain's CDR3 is CSARLSKHNEQFF. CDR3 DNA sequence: TGCAGTGCTCGACTATCAAAGCACAATGAGCAGTTCTTC.

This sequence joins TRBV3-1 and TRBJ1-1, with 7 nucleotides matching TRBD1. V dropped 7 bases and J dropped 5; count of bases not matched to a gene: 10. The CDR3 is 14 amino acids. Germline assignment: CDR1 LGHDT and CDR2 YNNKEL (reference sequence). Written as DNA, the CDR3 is TGTGCCAGCACCAACCAGGGGGGCCGGACTGAAGCTTTCTTT. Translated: CASTNQGGRTEAFF.

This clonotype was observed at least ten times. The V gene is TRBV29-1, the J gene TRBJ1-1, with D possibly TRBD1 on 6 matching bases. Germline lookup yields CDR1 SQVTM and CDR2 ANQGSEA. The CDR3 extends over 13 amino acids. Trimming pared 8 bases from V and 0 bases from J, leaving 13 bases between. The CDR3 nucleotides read TGCAGCCTCGGGGGGGGCGTGAACACTGAAGCTTTCTTT. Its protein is CSLGGGVNTEAFF.

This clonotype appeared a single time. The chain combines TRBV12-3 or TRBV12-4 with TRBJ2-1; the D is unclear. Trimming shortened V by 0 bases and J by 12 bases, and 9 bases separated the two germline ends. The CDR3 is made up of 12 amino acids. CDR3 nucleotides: TGTGCCAGCAGTTTAGCCCCGACTCGGCAGTTCTTC. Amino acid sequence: CASSLAPTRQFF.

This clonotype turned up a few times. CDR3 sequence reads: CASSQARGLAVYNEQFF. The CDR3 DNA reads as TGTGCCAGCAGCCAAGCCCGTGGGCTAGCGGTCTACAATGAGCAGTTCTTC. This chain joins TRBV4-2 and TRBJ2-1, with TRBD2 matching 7 bases. From germline, CDR1 is LGHNA and CDR2 YNFKEQ. This CDR3 comprises 17 residues. Trimming cost V 1 base and J 3 bases; bases outside gene matches: 9.

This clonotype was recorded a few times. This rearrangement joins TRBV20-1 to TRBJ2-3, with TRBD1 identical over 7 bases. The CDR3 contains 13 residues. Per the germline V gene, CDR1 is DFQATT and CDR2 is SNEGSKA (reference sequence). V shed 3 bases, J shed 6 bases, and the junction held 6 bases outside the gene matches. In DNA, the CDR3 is TGCAGTGCTAGCCCGACAGGGCGGGATACGCAGTATTTT. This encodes CSASPTGRDTQYF.

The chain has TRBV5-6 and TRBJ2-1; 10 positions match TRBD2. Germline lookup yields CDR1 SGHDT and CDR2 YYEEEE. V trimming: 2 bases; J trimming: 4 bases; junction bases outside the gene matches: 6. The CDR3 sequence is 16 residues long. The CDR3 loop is CASSLAGGPTYNEQFF. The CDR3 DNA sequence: TGTGCCAGCAGCTTAGCGGGAGGGCCGACTTACAATGAGCAGTTCTTC.

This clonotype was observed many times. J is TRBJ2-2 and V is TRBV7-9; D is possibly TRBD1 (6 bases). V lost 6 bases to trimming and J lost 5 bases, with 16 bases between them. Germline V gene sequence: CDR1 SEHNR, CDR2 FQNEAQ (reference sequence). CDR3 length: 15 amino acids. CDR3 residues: CASSSTGKRTGELFF. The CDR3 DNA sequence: TGTGCCAGCAGTAGCACAGGGAAAAGGACCGGGGAGCTGTTTTTT.

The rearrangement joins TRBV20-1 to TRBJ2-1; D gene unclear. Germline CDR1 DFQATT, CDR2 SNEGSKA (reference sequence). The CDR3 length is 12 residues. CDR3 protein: CSALSLINEQFF. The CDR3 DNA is TGCAGCGCCCTTTCACTCATTAATGAGCAGTTCTTC.